The 15 T cell receptor beta chains below all came from one sample that was sequenced in a study of cytomegalovirus exposure and HLA in healthy donors. Primers: 60 Vbeta forward and 13 Jbeta reverse. This table comes from immunoSEQ multiplex PCR, and its TCRdb copy is limited to in-frame clones, with some not included. The table includes around 100,000 clones, under 85% detected once. The sample consisted of PBMCs. These receptors were obtained from a middle-aged woman in good health and CMV-seropositive.

V gene TRBV5-6 combines with J gene TRBJ2-2, with D perhaps TRBD1 (6 bases). The CDR3 contains 17 residues. Germline V CDR1 and CDR2: SGHDT, YYEEEE. Trimming cost V 3 bases and J 7 bases, with 22 bases left between them. The CDR3 here is CASSSSHATGLSGELFF. CDR3 DNA: TGTGCCAGCAGCTCATCTCACGCAACAGGGTTAAGCGGGGAGCTGTTTTTT.

This clone came up once. The gene calls are TRBV4-2 and TRBJ2-3; TRBD2 agrees at 8 bases. V lost 3 bases, J lost 2 bases, and 7 bases stayed unmatched. Per germline, CDR1 LGHNA and CDR2 YNFKEQ. This CDR3 contains 16 residues. The CDR3 sequence is CASSQEPGLDTDTQYF. The CDR3 region has the DNA TGTGCCAGCAGCCAGGAACCGGGACTAGACACAGATACGCAGTATTTT.

V and J are TRBV15 and TRBJ1-3; TRBD1 might be the D (6 bases). The CDR3 loop spans 15 amino acids. V lost 6 bases, J lost 2 bases, and 14 bases lay in between. Germline V gene data show CDR1 as LNHNV and CDR2 as YYDKDF (reference sequence). The CDR3 DNA sequence: TGTGCCACCAGGCCCCAGGGGATGGCTGGAAACACCATATATTTT. Translation gives CATRPQGMAGNTIYF. Combining the CDR3 with reference TRBV15 and TRBJ1-3 gives the whole variable domain DAMVIQNPRYQVTQFGKPVTLSCSQTLNHNVMYWYQQKSSQAPKLLFHYYDKDFNNEADTPDNFQSRRPNTSFCFLDIRSPGLGDTAMYLCATRPQGMAGNTIYFGEGSWLTVV.

This clone came up once. The V call is TRBV19, the J call TRBJ2-5; the match to TRBD2 covers 15 bases. The CDR3 is made up of 18 amino acids. The V gene's germline CDR1 is LNHDA and CDR2 SQIVND (reference sequence). Unmatched junction bases numbered 5, after V lost 2 bases and J lost 1 base. The CDR3 DNA reads as TGTGCCAGTAGTATACGGGGACTAGCGGGAGGCGGCCAAGAGACCCAGTACTTC. It translates to CASSIRGLAGGGQETQYF.

The genes are TRBV19 and TRBJ2-2; D gene unclear. V was shortened by 3 bases and J by 5 bases, with 13 bases between the two germline ends. The CDR3 has 15 amino acids. Germline V gene data show CDR1 as LNHDA and CDR2 as SQIVND (reference sequence). CDR3 sequence: CASSISFRGTGELFF. The DNA of the CDR3 is TGTGCCAGTAGTATTTCTTTTCGCGGTACCGGGGAGCTGTTTTTT.

This clone was seen more than once but under ten times. The J gene is TRBJ2-1, the V gene TRBV11-3; 13 bases align to TRBD2. J gave up 5 bases and V 6 bases, and 13 bases lay outside the gene matches. Per germline, CDR1 SGHNT and CDR2 YENEEA. The length of the CDR3 is 18 residues. CDR3 amino acids: CASRKPGLAGFWDNEQFF. The CDR3 DNA reads as TGTGCCAGCAGGAAACCGGGACTAGCGGGATTTTGGGACAATGAGCAGTTCTTC.

The chain recombines TRBV5-1 with TRBJ2-2; D not resolved. This CDR3 has 12 residues. Germline CDR1 and CDR2: SGHRS and YFSETQ. V was trimmed by 4 bases and J by 1 base, leaving 2 bases between them. The CDR3, as DNA: TGCGCCAGCAGCCTGAACACCGGGGAGCTGTTTTTT. Translating it yields CASSLNTGELFF.

This chain uses TRBV7-5 with TRBJ2-2; the table assigns TRBD2, which was not confirmed against the DNA. TRBV7-5 is given as a pseudogene. The CDR3 runs 17 residues. The CDR3 reads CARSLSTSGSYTGELFF. As DNA, the CDR3 is TGTGCCAGAAGCTTATCCACTAGCGGGAGTTACACCGGGGAGCTGTTTTTT.

The rearrangement links TRBV4-1 to TRBJ2-7; 10 bases match TRBD2. The V and J ends lost 1 base and 5 bases, in that order; junction bases with no gene match: 5. The CDR3 contains 15 residues. Germline V lookup: CDR1 MGHRA, CDR2 YSYEKL. The CDR3 region is CASSQGTSGTDEQYF. The CDR3 region has the DNA TGCGCCAGCAGCCAAGGTACTAGCGGGACCGACGAGCAGTACTTC.

The rearrangement links TRBV6-5 to TRBJ1-2; perhaps TRBD1 as D (6 bases). The CDR3 length is 12 residues. CDR1 is MNHEY and CDR2 is SVGAGI in the germline V gene. V lost 10 bases to trimming and J lost 2 bases, with 11 bases between them. The chain's CDR3 is CATRDKNYGYTF. DNA for the CDR3: TGTGCCACCCGGGACAAAAACTATGGCTACACCTTC.

This clone turned up a few times. This rearrangement joins TRBV6-1 to TRBJ2-7; TRBD2 might be the D (5 bases). This CDR3 region has 12 residues. In germline, CDR1 is MNHNS, CDR2 SASEGT. V lost 6 bases, J lost 3 bases, and 9 bases lay in between. CDR3 residues: CASRDSYYEQYF. CDR3 nucleotides: TGTGCCAGCAGGGACTCCTACTACGAGCAGTACTTC.

The sample holds a few counts of this clone. The chain uses TRBV2 and TRBJ2-7; TRBD2 matches at 7 bases. There are 14 residues in the CDR3. Trimming took 8 bases from V and 1 from J; bases not matched to a gene: 8. Per the germline V gene, CDR1 is SNHLY and CDR2 is FYNNEI. CDR3 amino acids: CASAGGRGSYEQYF. Here the CDR3 DNA reads TGTGCCAGCGCGGGCGGGAGAGGTTCCTACGAGCAGTACTTC.

This clone has more than one count but fewer than ten. The V and J genes are TRBV7-6 and TRBJ2-6, with D perhaps TRBD2 (5 bases). The CDR3 has 15 residues. The germline V and J ends were trimmed by 2 bases and 12 bases, with 17 bases remaining between them. Germline-derived CDR1 and CDR2 are SGHVS and FNYEAQ. The CDR3 reads CASSLLYAGVGVLTF. The DNA for the CDR3 is TGTGCCAGCAGCTTACTCTACGCCGGGGTGGGCGTCCTGACTTTC.

This rearrangement joins TRBV9 to TRBJ2-1, with 10 bases matching TRBD2. CDR1 and CDR2 (germline): SGDLS, YYNGEE. The junction had 4 bases not matched to a gene; V was cut back by 3 bases and J by 4 bases. The CDR3 extends over 15 amino acids. The CDR3 protein is CASSATSGFYNEQFF. The DNA for the CDR3 is TGTGCCAGCAGCGCGACTAGCGGGTTTTACAATGAGCAGTTCTTC. Filled out from reference TRBV9 and TRBJ2-1, the complete variable domain reads DSGVTQTPKHLITATGQRVTLRCSPRSGDLSVYWYQQSLDQGLQFLIQYYNGEERAKGNILERFSAQQFPDLHSELNLSSLELGDSALYFCASSATSGFYNEQFFGPGTRLTVL.

This chain joins TRBV11-3 and TRBJ2-7, with 10 bases fitting TRBD1. The length of the CDR3 is 15 residues. The germline CDR1 and CDR2 sequences are SGHNT and YENEEA. V was clipped by 3 bases and J by 4 bases; unmatched bases: 6. The CDR3 loop is CASSFRTGGLYEQYF. The CDR3 DNA reads TGTGCCAGCAGCTTCCGGACAGGGGGACTTTACGAGCAGTACTTC. The full variable domain, rest sourced from reference TRBV11-3 and TRBJ2-7, is EAGVVQSPRYKIIEKKQPVAFWCNPISGHNTLYWYLQNLGQGPELLIRYENEEAVDDSQLPKDRFSAERLKGVDSTLKIQPAELGDSAVYLCASSFRTGGLYEQYFGPGTRLTVT.